This is a list of T cell receptor beta chains from one sample in a study of cytomegalovirus exposure and HLA in healthy donors. Assay: immunoSEQ multiplex PCR; the TCRdb copy retains only in-frame clones and omits some. The repertoire includes about 83,000 clones, about 95% of them detected once, and about 1.3% sits in the top ten. The sequencing input was PBMCs. All receptors derive from a woman in her late teens or twenties in good health and CMV-seronegative. CDR3s include the opening cysteine and the closing phenylalanine or tryptophan. D genes are given only for firm matches.

j_gene | d_gene | v_gene | CDR3aa | CDR3nt
TRBJ2-3 | - | TRBV10-1 | CASSARNTDTQYF | TGCGCCAGCAGTGCCAGAAACACAGATACGCAGTATTTT
TRBJ1-1 | - | TRBV4-1 | CASSQDSLPGTAFF | TGCGCCAGCAGCCAAGATTCCCTTCCAGGTACGGCTTTCTTT
TRBJ2-2 | - | TRBV6-5 | CASRDIVGGELFF | TGTGCCAGCAGGGACATCGTAGGGGGGGAGCTGTTTTTT
TRBJ2-1 | - | TRBV18 | CASSPPASATSISFF | TGTGCCAGCTCACCACCGGCTAGCGCGACTTCAATATCCTTCTTC
TRBJ2-7 | - | TRBV19 | CASSIRVNYEQYF | TGTGCCAGTAGTATAAGAGTGAACTACGAGCAGTACTTC
TRBJ1-1 | - | TRBV19 | CASSIGSEAFF | TGTGCCAGTAGTATAGGCAGTGAAGCTTTCTTT
TRBJ1-2 | TRBD1 | TRBV4-1 | CASSQGDRGPGRNGYTF | TGCGCCAGCAGCCAAGGGGACAGGGGGCCAGGGAGGAATGGCTACACCTTC
TRBJ2-7 | TRBD1 | TRBV5-6 | CASSLLTGITYEQYF | TGTGCCAGCAGCCTTTTGACAGGGATCACCTACGAGCAGTACTTC
TRBJ1-1 | TRBD1 | TRBV18 | CASSPTGGRNTEAFF | TGTGCCAGCTCACCAACAGGGGGACGGAACACTGAAGCTTTCTTT
TRBJ2-7 | - | TRBV6-6 | CASAKAGESSYEQYF | TGTGCCAGCGCGAAAGCCGGGGAAAGCTCCTACGAGCAGTACTTC
TRBJ2-7 | - | TRBV21-1 | CASSKDSYEQYF | TGTGCCAGCAGCAAAGACAGCTACGAGCAGTACTTC
TRBJ2-7 | TRBD1 | TRBV7-9 | CASSHRDRSYEQYF | TGTGCCAGCAGCCACCGGGACAGGAGCTACGAGCAGTACTTC